This T cell receptor beta chain appears in the sequencing data of a study of radiation and T cells in renal cell carcinoma. Study-wide results and limits: Baseline intratumoral clonotype presence is unknown without pretreatment biopsies.

Details on this clone: The antigen remains unidentified.

CDR1 and CDR2 (germline): SGHNT, YYREEE (reference sequence). CDR3 length: 15 amino acids. V lost 5 bases and J lost 3; bases outside the gene matches: 8. The data were produced by immunoSEQ multiplex PCR, yet TCRdb's version contains in-frame clones alone and is incomplete. The sample records 120,000 to 150,000 clones, less than 85% being singletons. This sample's time point: baseline pretreatment blood. The treatment: 15 Gy SBRT to primary tumor, nephrectomy 4 weeks later. This sample comprised blood, obtained from a patient whose treatment included radiotherapy and nephrectomy. The clonotype comes from a woman aged 50 to 60 with renal cell carcinoma. This rearrangement joins TRBV5-4 to TRBJ1-1; TRBD1 agrees at 9 bases. CDR3 amino acids: CASRWTGVSDTEAFF. CDR3 nucleotide sequence: TGTGCCAGCAGATGGACAGGGGTATCGGACACTGAAGCTTTCTTT.